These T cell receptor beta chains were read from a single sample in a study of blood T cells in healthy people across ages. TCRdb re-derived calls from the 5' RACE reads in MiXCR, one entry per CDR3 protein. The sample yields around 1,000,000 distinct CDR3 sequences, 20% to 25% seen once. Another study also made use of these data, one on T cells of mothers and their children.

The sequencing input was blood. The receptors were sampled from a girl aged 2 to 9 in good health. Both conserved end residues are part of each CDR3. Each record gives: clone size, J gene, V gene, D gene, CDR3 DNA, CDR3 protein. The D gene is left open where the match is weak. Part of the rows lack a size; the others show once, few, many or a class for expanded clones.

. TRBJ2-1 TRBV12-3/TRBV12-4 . TGTGCCAGCAGCCATACCAGCAATGAGCAGTTCTTC CASSHTSNEQFF
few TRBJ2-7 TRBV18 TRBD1 TGTGCCAGCTCACAAATCCCGGACAGGGAGCACGAGCAGTACTTC CASSQIPDREHEQYF
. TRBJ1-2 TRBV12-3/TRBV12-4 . TGTGCCAGCACTGGGGGGTCCCAGGCTGGGTTGAACTATGGCTACACCTTC CASTGGSQAGLNYGYTF
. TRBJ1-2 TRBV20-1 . TGCAGTGCTAGCGAAAAAGGCCTTCCTGACTCCTATGGCTACACCTTC CSASEKGLPDSYGYTF
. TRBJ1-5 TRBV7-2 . TGTGCCAGCACCACCTCGGGGCAGCCCCAGCATTTT CASTTSGQPQHF
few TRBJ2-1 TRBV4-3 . TGCGCCAGCAGCCAAGAGGGAGGCCGGAATGAGCAGTTCTTC CASSQEGGRNEQFF
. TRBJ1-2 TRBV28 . TGTGCCACGCAAACTTCAAACTATGGCTACACCTTC CATQTSNYGYTF
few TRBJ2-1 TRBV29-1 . TGCAGCCTTGGGCACAATGAGCAGTTCTTC CSLGHNEQFF
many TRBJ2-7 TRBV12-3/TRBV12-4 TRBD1 TGTGCCAGCAGTTTGGGGACAGGGCTCTACGAGCAGTACTTC CASSLGTGLYEQYF
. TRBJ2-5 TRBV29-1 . TGCAGCGTTGTAAGTGGGGACCTACCCCAAGAGGCCCAGTACTTC CSVVSGDLPQEAQYF
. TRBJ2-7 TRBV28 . TGTACCACTAAAACTGACTATTCACCCTACGAGCAGTACTTC CTTKTDYSPYEQYF
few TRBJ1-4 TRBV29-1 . TGCAGCGCCGAGGAGGCGGGAGAAGAAAAACTGTTTTTT CSAEEAGEEKLFF
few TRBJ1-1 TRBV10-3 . TGTGCCATCAGTGGGACCGGGAACACTGAAGCTTTCTTT CAISGTGNTEAFF
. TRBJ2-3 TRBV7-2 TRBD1 TGTGCCAGCAGCTCTAGGGGGCCCGCAGATACGCAGTATTTT CASSSRGPADTQYF